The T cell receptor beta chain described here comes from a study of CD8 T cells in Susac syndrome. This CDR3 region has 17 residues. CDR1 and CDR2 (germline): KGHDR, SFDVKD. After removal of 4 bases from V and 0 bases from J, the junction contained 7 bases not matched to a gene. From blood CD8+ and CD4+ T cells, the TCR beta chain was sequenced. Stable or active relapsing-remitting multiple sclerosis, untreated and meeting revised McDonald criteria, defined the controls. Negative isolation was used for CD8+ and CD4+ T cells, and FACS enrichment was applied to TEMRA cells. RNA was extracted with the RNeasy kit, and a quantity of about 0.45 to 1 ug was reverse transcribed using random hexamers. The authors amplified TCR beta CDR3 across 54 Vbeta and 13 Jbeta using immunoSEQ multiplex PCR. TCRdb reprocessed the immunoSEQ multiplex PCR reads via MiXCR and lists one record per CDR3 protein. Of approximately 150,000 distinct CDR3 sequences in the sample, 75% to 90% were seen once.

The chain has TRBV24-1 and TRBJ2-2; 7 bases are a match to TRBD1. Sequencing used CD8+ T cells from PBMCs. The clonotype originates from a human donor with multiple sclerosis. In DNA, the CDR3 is TGTGCCACCAGTGAGCCTAGACAGGGCTCGAACACCGGGGAGCTGTTTTTT. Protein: CATSEPRQGSNTGELFF.